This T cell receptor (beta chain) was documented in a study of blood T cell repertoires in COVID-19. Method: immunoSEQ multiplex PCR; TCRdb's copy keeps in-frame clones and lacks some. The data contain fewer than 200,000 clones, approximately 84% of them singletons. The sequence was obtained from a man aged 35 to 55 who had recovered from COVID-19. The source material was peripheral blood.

Written as DNA, the CDR3 is TGTGCCATCCAGGCTAGCGGAAACACTGAAGCTTTCTTT. Residues: CAIQASGNTEAFF. The chain has TRBV10-3 and TRBJ1-1; D not certain. The CDR3 is 13 amino acids. V was clipped by 8 bases and J by 2 bases, with 12 bases between them. Germline CDR1 is ENHRY and CDR2 is SYGVKD.